Below, 10 T cell receptor beta chains from the same sample are listed, as sequenced in a study of CD8 T cells in ankylosing spondylitis. A single record per CDR3 protein comes from TCRdb applying MiXCR to the 5' RACE reads. The sample holds 210,000 or so distinct CDR3 sequences, 8% to 10% seen once. The sequencing sample was made of blood, either unsorted or a sorted T cell fraction (not recorded which). These receptors were obtained from a female donor with ankylosing spondylitis or in good health (not recorded which).

This chain connects TRBV7-9 to TRBJ2-1; TRBD1 agrees at 10 bases. V lost 1 base and J lost 9; bases outside the gene matches: 6. The CDR3 runs 15 residues. Per germline, CDR1 SEHNR and CDR2 FQNEAQ (reference sequence). The CDR3 DNA follows: TGTGCCAGCAGCTTAGATGGGACAGGGGACGGTGAGCAGTTCTTC. It translates to CASSLDGTGDGEQFF.

This clonotype has ten or more counts. The V gene is TRBV9, the J gene TRBJ2-4; D ambiguous. Germline V gives CDR1 SGDLS, CDR2 YYNGEE. The CDR3 extends over 18 amino acids. Trimming stripped 3 bases from V and 0 bases from J, with 19 bases between. CDR3 loop: CASSDSSEPGQAKNIQYF. The CDR3 DNA reads TGTGCCAGCAGCGACTCCTCGGAACCGGGTCAAGCCAAAAACATTCAGTACTTC.

This clonotype was recorded many times. The CDR3 loop reads CASSRGELSQEKLFF. CDR3 sequence (DNA): TGTGCCAGCAGCCGCGGGGAGCTGAGTCAAGAAAAACTGTTTTTT. This chain joins TRBV4-2 and TRBJ1-4; D ambiguous. Trimming left V 4 bases short and J 8 bases short, with 17 bases between. The CDR3 contains 15 residues. Germline assignment: CDR1 LGHNA and CDR2 YNFKEQ.

Many counts were recorded for this clonotype. The chain combines TRBV7-2 with TRBJ2-7, with a weak D call TRBD2 (6 bases). The ends were cut back, 5 bases at V and 3 bases at J, with 8 bases in the middle. The CDR3 runs 12 residues. The germline V gene encodes CDR1 SGHTA and CDR2 FQGNSA. In nucleotides, the CDR3 is TGTGCCAGCAGCCCGGACTACTACGAGCAGTACTTC. Protein product: CASSPDYYEQYF.

This clonotype has ten or more counts. This chain uses TRBV30 with TRBJ2-7; 11 bases fit TRBD1. The V gene end was trimmed by 5 bases and the J gene end by 2 bases; junction bases not matched to a gene: 8. The germline V gene has CDR1 GTSNPN and CDR2 SVGIG (reference sequence). The CDR3 is 15 amino acids. DNA of the CDR3: TGTGCCTGGGCCGCCCCGGGACAGGGGGCCTACGAGCAGTACTTC. Its translation is CAWAAPGQGAYEQYF. The whole variable domain, remainder taken from reference TRBV30 and TRBJ2-7, is SQTIHQWPATLVQPVGSPLSLECTVEGTSNPNLYWYRQAAGRGLQLLFYSVGIGQISSEVPQNLSASRPQDRQFILSSKKLLLSDSGFYLCAWAAPGQGAYEQYFGPGTRLTVT.

This clonotype was counted at least ten times. For the CDR3, the DNA is TGCAGTGCTATGAAAACCCAGACAGGACCACTAGAAGCTTTCTTT. Its translation: CSAMKTQTGPLEAFF. This chain uses TRBV20-1 with TRBJ1-1, with a weak D call TRBD1 (6 bases). Per germline, CDR1 DFQATT and CDR2 SNEGSKA (reference sequence). The CDR3 has 15 amino acids. The V and J ends lost 4 bases and 8 bases respectively, with 23 bases between them.

This clonotype has a count of ten or more. This chain links TRBV4-3 with TRBJ2-3; 13 nucleotides align to TRBD2. The V gene's germline CDR1 is LGHNA and CDR2 YSLEER. After removal of 4 bases from V and 4 bases from J, the junction contained 5 bases not matched to a gene. The CDR3 contains 16 residues. The CDR3 loop is CASSRGLAGVSDTQYF. In DNA form, the CDR3 reads TGCGCCAGCAGCCGCGGACTAGCGGGAGTCTCAGATACGCAGTATTTT.

This clonotype was counted ten times or more. The chain links TRBV12-3 or TRBV12-4 to TRBJ2-1; D not resolved. V shed 4 bases and J shed 8 bases, with 12 bases lying between them. This CDR3 has 13 residues. The CDR3 bases are TGTGCCAGCAGTTCGACTGAAGGTGATGAGCAGTTCTTC. Amino acids: CASSSTEGDEQFF.

This clonotype is labeled as medium-sized (0.01 to 0.1%). The chain couples TRBV7-6 to TRBJ2-1; D uncertain. CDR3 length: 13 residues. Per germline, CDR1 SGHVS and CDR2 FNYEAQ. Trimming left V 2 bases short and J 4 bases short, with 6 bases between. The CDR3 here is CASSLSTYNEQFF. The DNA of the CDR3 is TGTGCCAGCAGCTTATCCACGTACAATGAGCAGTTCTTC.

This chain links TRBV2 with TRBJ2-2; D is ambiguous. The CDR3 covers 12 residues. Trimming cost V 8 bases and J 2 bases, with 6 bases left between them. CDR1 and CDR2 (germline): SNHLY, FYNNEI. The CDR3 DNA reads as TGTGCCAGCCGGCAAAACACCGGGGAGCTGTTTTTT. Its translation: CASRQNTGELFF.